This T cell receptor (beta chain) comes out of a study of tissue T cells after allogeneic stem cell transplantation. The time point is: mouse harvest day 7 after allogeneic transplant. Each mouse received 10^7 T-cell-depleted marrow cells plus 10^6 splenic CD5+ T cells by tail vein. The CDR3 loop spans 13 amino acids. Trimming removed 3 bases at V and 1 base at J, with 6 bases between. Germline CDR1 is KGHPV and CDR2 is FQNQEV (reference sequence). As concerns this clone: All gene names here are mouse names. The read stops 1 residue short of the end of the CDR3; the missing end is completed from the germline J gene.

TCRdb's table, derived via immunoSEQ multiplex PCR, lists solely in-frame clones and lacks some. The profile shows 6,500 to 7,500 clones, about 50% of them singletons. The source is a female BALB/c mouse given C57BL/6 T cells with graft-versus-host disease after an allogeneic hematopoietic cell transplant. V usage is TRBV26 and J usage is TRBJ1-2; D ambiguous. The sequencing sample was made of gut tissue. CDR3 bases read: TGTGCCAGCAGTCTCACATTAAACTCCGACTACACC. The encoded protein is CASSLTLNSDYT. The CDR3 in full is CASSLTLNSDYTF.